This T cell receptor beta chain was retrieved from a study of blood T cell repertoires in COVID-19. Study-wide background: Spain, Italy and the United States supplied samples that represented acute and convalescent COVID-19. The cDNA or gDNA used as material had been derived from T cells, B-cell-depleted T cells, or PBMCs.

The CDR3 loop spans 16 amino acids. From germline, CDR1 is KGHSH and CDR2 LQKENI. With V trimmed by 3 bases and J by 4 bases, 9 bases remained unmatched. Under the authors' procedure: Reference gene primer amplification yielded estimated nucleated cell counts. Profiling relied on immunoSEQ multiplex PCR, and the TCRdb table lists in-frame clones only, not all of them. The D gene and trimming were derived from the DNA, and the V and J assignments and clone size from that table. Of some 250,000 clones in the sample, roughly 86% were seen once. This sequence originates from a young woman with acute or convalescent COVID-19. The chain links TRBV18 to TRBJ2-3; 8 bases are shared with TRBD1. The source material was peripheral blood. The CDR3 region is CASSPPGQEIPDTQYF. The CDR3 DNA is TGTGCCAGCTCACCCCCGGGACAGGAGATCCCAGATACGCAGTATTTT.